The 26 T cell receptor beta chains below come from one sample, sequenced in a study of T cells in Graves' hyperthyroidism and ophthalmopathy. Researchers amplified the TCR beta CDR3 regions from RNA transcripts. First-round RT-PCR of the TCR CDR3 relied on the HTBI primer set. TCRdb re-called the multiplex PCR reads through MiXCR, storing one row per CDR3 protein. Of under 400,000 distinct CDR3 sequences listed, 15% to 20% are singletons. Sequencing was done on a sample of blood. Every receptor here comes from a woman aged 45-65 years with Graves' hyperthyroidism.

The chain carries TRBV7-2 and TRBJ2-4; D might be TRBD2 (6 bases). Germline lookup yields CDR1 SGHTA and CDR2 FQGNSA. There are 14 residues in the CDR3. V lost 4 bases and J lost 7, with 14 bases in between. CDR3 protein: CASSWGVPGNIQYF. Here the CDR3 DNA reads TGTGCCAGCAGCTGGGGGGTCCCTGGGAACATTCAGTACTTC.

This clonotype was counted many times. V usage is TRBV2 and J usage is TRBJ2-1; TRBD1 is a possible D gene (6 bases). V lost 4 bases to trimming and J lost 8 bases, with 15 bases between them. CDR1 and CDR2 (germline): SNHLY, FYNNEI. The CDR3 spans 14 residues. The CDR3 sequence: CASSVGRGTHEQFF. CDR3 nucleotides: TGTGCCAGCAGTGTCGGCAGGGGTACGCATGAGCAGTTCTTC.

The chain links TRBV2 to TRBJ2-3; 10 nucleotides agree with TRBD2. The V segment lost 0 bases and the J segment 9 bases; nucleotides outside the gene matches: 6. Germline CDR1 SNHLY, CDR2 FYNNEI. The CDR3 has 15 residues. The CDR3 region is CASSEALAGVGTQYF. In nucleotides, the CDR3 is TGTGCCAGCAGTGAAGCTCTAGCGGGAGTAGGGACGCAGTATTTT.

This clonotype was seen a handful of times. The chain couples TRBV11-2 to TRBJ1-4; tentative D call: TRBD1 (5 bases). From germline, CDR1 is SGHAT and CDR2 FQNNGV. CDR3 length: 15 residues. V was shortened by 5 bases and J by 3 bases, with 13 bases between the two germline ends. The CDR3 loop reads CASSLYGGSNEKLFF. CDR3 sequence (DNA): TGTGCCAGCAGCCTGTACGGGGGGTCTAATGAAAAACTGTTTTTT.

The rearrangement joins TRBV15 to TRBJ1-6; 9 positions match TRBD1. Germline-derived CDR1 and CDR2 are LNHNV and YYDKDF (reference sequence). CDR3 size: 17 residues. J lost 6 bases, V lost 0 bases, and 6 bases had no gene match. CDR3 amino acids: CATSREPGQGINSPLHF. Here the CDR3 DNA reads TGTGCCACCAGCAGAGAACCGGGACAGGGTATTAATTCACCCCTCCACTTT. The complete variable domain, with remaining parts taken from reference TRBV15 and TRBJ1-6, reads DAMVIQNPRYQVTQFGKPVTLSCSQTLNHNVMYWYQQKSSQAPKLLFHYYDKDFNNEADTPDNFQSRRPNTSFCFLDIRSPGLGDTAMYLCATSREPGQGINSPLHFGNGTRLTVT.

This clonotype was recorded at least ten times. CDR3 DNA: TGTGCCAGCAGCTTAGAGGGTAATCAGTTCTTC. Encoded protein: CASSLEGNQFF. This sequence joins TRBV7-9 and TRBJ2-1; no clear D. CDR1 SEHNR and CDR2 FQNEAQ come from the germline V gene (reference sequence). Trimming shortened V by 1 base and J by 13 bases, and 8 bases separated the two germline ends. The CDR3 is 11 amino acids.

This chain uses TRBV10-3 with TRBJ2-5; TRBD2 matches 8 bases. Trimming removed 3 bases from V and 5 bases from J; junction bases left unmatched: 8. The germline V gene has CDR1 ENHRY and CDR2 SYGVKD. The CDR3 runs to 15 residues. The CDR3 DNA reads as TGTGCCATCAGTGAAATCGGGACTAGTCAGGAGACCCAGTACTTC. Its protein is CAISEIGTSQETQYF.

This clonotype appeared many times. This chain uses TRBV3-1 with TRBJ2-1, with 10 bases aligning to TRBD2. The CDR3 totals 15 residues. Germline trimming cut 0 bases from V and 11 bases from J; bases unmatched to any gene: 7. Germline V CDR1 and CDR2: LGHDT, YNNKEL (reference sequence). CDR3 sequence (DNA): TGTGCCAGCAGCCAAGACGGAGCGGGAGGGCGAAAGCAGTTCTTC. This translates into CASSQDGAGGRKQFF.

This clonotype was seen repeatedly, ten times or more. The chain combines TRBV7-8 with TRBJ1-6; D gene uncertain. CDR1 and CDR2 from the germline V gene are SGHVS and FQNEAQ. The V gene lost 2 bases and the J gene lost 9 bases, with 11 bases spanning the gap. This CDR3 has 14 amino acids. The CDR3 loop is CASSLNPYLSPLHF. CDR3 in DNA: TGTGCCAGCAGCTTAAATCCTTACCTTTCACCCCTCCACTTT.

This clonotype was found many times. This CDR3 is CASSPGGGTGELFF. In DNA, the CDR3 is TGTGCCAGCAGCCCCGGCGGGGGCACCGGGGAGCTGTTTTTT. The J gene is TRBJ2-2, the V gene TRBV11-2, with TRBD2 matching 7 bases. V shed 5 bases and J 4 bases; nucleotides not matched to a gene: 4. CDR1 is SGHAT, CDR2 FQNNGV, per germline. This CDR3 region has 14 residues.

This clonotype appeared a few times. This chain connects TRBV5-1 to TRBJ2-5, with D maybe TRBD2 (7 bases). Trimming removed 6 bases at V and 5 bases at J, with 20 bases between. CDR3 size: 15 residues. The V gene's germline CDR1 is SGHRS and CDR2 YFSETQ. CDR3 amino acids: CASTSQRGGGETQYF. The CDR3 DNA follows: TGCGCCAGCACCTCCCAGAGGGGGGGCGGGGAGACCCAGTACTTC.

The rearrangement links TRBV5-1 to TRBJ2-3; D might be TRBD2 (6 bases). Germline CDR1 and CDR2: SGHRS and YFSETQ. Trimming took 3 bases from V and 0 from J, leaving 11 bases between them. The CDR3 extends over 15 amino acids. The CDR3 region has the DNA TGCGCCAGCAGCTACGGGACTTCTAGCACAGATACGCAGTATTTT. This sequence encodes CASSYGTSSTDTQYF.

CDR3 in amino acids: CASSWRGERETQYF. The CDR3 DNA is TGCGCCAGCAGCTGGCGGGGGGAGAGAGAGACCCAGTACTTC. The chain uses TRBV5-1 and TRBJ2-5; 8 nucleotides match TRBD2. The trim removed 3 bases at V and 4 bases at J, leaving 5 bases unmatched. The CDR3 runs 14 residues. Germline CDR1 is SGHRS and CDR2 is YFSETQ.

This clonotype came up a few times. V usage is TRBV5-6 and J usage is TRBJ2-7, with 8 bases matching TRBD1. V lost 3 bases, J lost 5 bases, and 7 bases stayed unmatched. The germline gives CDR1 SGHDT, CDR2 YYEEEE. The CDR3 has 14 residues. The CDR3 DNA sequence: TGTGCCAGCAGCTACGGACAGGGAGGCCACGAGCAGTACTTC. Protein sequence: CASSYGQGGHEQYF.

The CDR3 protein is CASSSLGVGELFF. The CDR3 nucleotides read TGTGCCAGCAGTAGCCTGGGGGTCGGGGAGCTGTTTTTT. The gene calls are TRBV7-2 and TRBJ2-2; D might be TRBD1 or TRBD2, each matching 5 bases. The CDR3 is 13 residues long. V shed 6 bases and J shed 7 bases, with 12 bases lying between them. Germline values: CDR1 SGHTA, CDR2 FQGNSA.

This clonotype was found many times. V usage is TRBV2 and J usage is TRBJ2-5; D remains ambiguous. This CDR3 has 14 amino acids. The V and J ends lost 6 bases and 3 bases respectively, with 14 bases between them. CDR1 and CDR2 from the germline V gene are SNHLY and FYNNEI. The CDR3 sequence: CASSRKAREETQYF. CDR3 bases: TGTGCCAGCAGCCGGAAAGCCCGCGAAGAGACCCAGTACTTC. The full variable domain, its missing parts supplied by reference TRBV2 and TRBJ2-5, is EPEVTQTPSHQVTQMGQEVILRCVPISNHLYFYWYRQILGQKVEFLVSFYNNEISEKSEIFDDQFSVERPDGSNFTLKIRSTKLEDSAMYFCASSRKAREETQYFGPGTRLLVL.

This clonotype was seen a handful of times. The rearrangement uses TRBV20-1 and TRBJ2-7; D is undetermined. CDR1 and CDR2 from the germline V gene are DFQATT and SNEGSKA (reference sequence). The CDR3 is 13 amino acids. The ends were cut back, 3 bases at V and 2 bases at J, with 11 bases in the middle. The CDR3 is CSARADTAYEQYV. CDR3 DNA sequence: TGCAGTGCTAGGGCAGACACGGCCTACGAGCAGTACGTC.

This clonotype was found many times. The V call is TRBV30, the J call TRBJ2-1; 7 bases line up with TRBD1. Germline trimming cut 2 bases from V and 9 bases from J; bases unmatched to any gene: 7. This CDR3 contains 13 residues. The germline CDR1 and CDR2 sequences are GTSNPN and SVGIG (reference sequence). The CDR3 nucleotides read TGTGCCTGGAGTCTCGACAGGGAAAGTGAGCAGTTCTTC. Residues: CAWSLDRESEQFF.

This clonotype has ten or more counts. The rearrangement links TRBV3-1 to TRBJ1-1; weak D call: TRBD1 (5 bases). Trimming took 3 bases from V and 1 from J, leaving 6 bases between them. CDR1 and CDR2 from the germline V gene are LGHDT and YNNKEL (reference sequence). The CDR3 runs to 13 residues. In DNA, the CDR3 is TGTGCCAGCAGCCACGGGGCGAACACTGAAGCTTTCTTT. Translating it yields CASSHGANTEAFF.

This clonotype was observed at least ten times. The chain links TRBV12-3 or TRBV12-4 to TRBJ2-1, with 8 bases fitting TRBD1. The CDR3 is 19 amino acids. The V and J ends lost 0 bases and 8 bases, in that order; junction bases with no gene match: 18. The CDR3 spells CASSLAYRRQGARRDEQFF. The CDR3 DNA reads as TGTGCCAGCAGTTTAGCCTACCGGCGGCAGGGGGCCCGTAGGGATGAGCAGTTCTTC.

Only one count was recorded for this clonotype. The rearrangement joins TRBV19 to TRBJ1-3, with 7 bases fitting TRBD1. Unmatched junction bases numbered 2, after V lost 4 bases and J lost 2 bases. Germline values: CDR1 LNHDA, CDR2 SQIVND (reference sequence). This CDR3 is 14 amino acids long. CDR3 amino acids: CASSTTGAGNTIYF. CDR3 in DNA: TGTGCCAGTAGTACCACAGGGGCTGGAAACACCATATATTTT.

This clonotype has only one observation. The V gene is TRBV27, the J gene TRBJ2-2; 7 nucleotides agree with TRBD2. The J segment lost 4 bases and the V segment lost 0 bases, leaving 5 bases of the junction unmatched. This CDR3 region has 16 residues. Germline lookup yields CDR1 MNHEY and CDR2 SMNVEV (reference sequence). The CDR3 sequence: CASSLSGTIRTGELFF. CDR3 bases: TGTGCCAGCAGTTTATCCGGGACTATCCGCACCGGGGAGCTGTTTTTT.

The CDR3 DNA follows: TGTGCCAGCAGCTTTTGGACAGGGAACTACCAAGAGACCCAGTACTTC. Translation: CASSFWTGNYQETQYF. The J gene is TRBJ2-5, the V gene TRBV7-9, with 8 nucleotides matching TRBD1. V gave up 3 bases and J gave up 0 bases; unmatched junction bases: 6. Germline lookup yields CDR1 SEHNR and CDR2 FQNEAQ (reference sequence). This CDR3 region has 16 residues.

The V call is TRBV25-1, the J call TRBJ2-1; 9 bases are shared with TRBD1. This CDR3 has 15 amino acids. The germline V gene encodes CDR1 MGHDK and CDR2 SYGVNS. V shed 3 bases, J shed 8 bases, and the junction held 8 bases outside the gene matches. The CDR3 sequence is CASSDPGQGLHEQFF. The DNA for the CDR3 is TGTGCCAGCAGTGACCCGGGACAGGGCCTCCATGAGCAGTTCTTC.

This clonotype appeared a few times. This rearrangement joins TRBV7-2 to TRBJ2-7; tentative D call: TRBD1 (5 bases). Germline lookup yields CDR1 SGHTA and CDR2 FQGNSA. Trimming left V 4 bases short and J 5 bases short, with 15 bases between. The CDR3 loop spans 14 amino acids. The CDR3 loop reads CASSYTLGAHEQYF. The CDR3 region has the DNA TGTGCCAGCAGCTATACCCTAGGGGCCCACGAGCAGTACTTC.

There are many counts of this clonotype. The chain joins TRBV12-3 or TRBV12-4 to TRBJ1-2; 7 bases are shared with TRBD1. Trimming took 2 bases from V and 4 from J; bases not matched to a gene: 1. CDR3 length equals 13 residues. The CDR3 coding sequence is TGTGCCAGCAGTTTATCAGGGGGCTATGGCTACACCTTC. Its protein is CASSLSGGYGYTF.